This T cell receptor beta chain stems from a study of blood T cell repertoires in COVID-19. Sequenced by immunoSEQ multiplex PCR; TCRdb stores in-frame clones only, minus some. This table has a few hundred thousand clones, about nine tenths appearing once. This receptor was taken from a woman aged 25-40 years with COVID-19, enrolled during active disease. The sample comprised peripheral blood.

The CDR3 bases are TGTGCCAGCAGCTTGGGCAGATCCGGCAATCAGCCCCAGCATTTT. It codes for CASSLGRSGNQPQHF. This chain links TRBV7-2 with TRBJ1-5; D remains unclear. Looked up from germline, CDR1 is SGHTA and CDR2 is FQGNSA. Trimming left V 3 bases short and J 2 bases short, with 11 bases between. The CDR3 is 15 amino acids.